These 17 T cell receptor beta chains were all obtained from the same sample, sequenced in a study of Ad26.COV2.S vaccination and SARS-CoV-2 variants. Repertoires were generated with immunoSEQ multiplex PCR, while TCRdb's copy carries only in-frame clones and drops some. The data contain 350,000 to 450,000 clones, around 92% of them singletons. As for treatment: some 19 received Ad26.COV2.S at low or high dose, single or two shots; 5 received placebo; per-sample allocation not given. Day 63 following the first vaccine or placebo injection was when the samples were taken. Sequences were derived from peripheral blood, sampled in a trial of Ad26.COV2.S vaccine versus placebo. The source of these receptors is a person aged 18 to 59 who received the Ad26.COV2.S COVID-19 vaccine or a placebo.

The chain couples TRBV4-3 to TRBJ2-7; weak D call: TRBD2 (5 bases). The length of the CDR3 is 17 residues. Between the trimmed V and J ends, which lost 0 bases and 7 bases, there was a span of 22 bases. Germline V gene data show CDR1 as LGHNA and CDR2 as YSLEER. The CDR3 DNA reads as TGCGCCAGCAGCCAAGAGCGGGCAGGACCCCCCCTTGGGGAGCAGTACTTC. Amino acid sequence: CASSQERAGPPLGEQYF.

The chain employs TRBV4-3 and TRBJ1-4; TRBD1 matches at 7 bases. Germline CDR1 is LGHNA and CDR2 is YSLEER. V lost 1 base and J lost 3; bases outside the gene matches: 2. This CDR3 contains 15 residues. CDR3 nucleotide sequence: TGCGCCAGCAGCCAAGGGGACAGCTCTAATGAAAAACTGTTTTTT. Residues: CASSQGDSSNEKLFF.

The V call is TRBV28, the J call TRBJ1-2; a weak D match, TRBD1 (5 bases). CDR3 size: 13 residues. Germline CDR1 MDHEN, CDR2 SYDVKM. The ends were cut back, 5 bases at V and 4 bases at J, with 11 bases in the middle. This CDR3 is CASSPGTVYGYTF. The CDR3 nucleotides read TGTGCCAGCAGTCCGGGGACGGTCTATGGCTACACCTTC.

As for this clone: An end of the junction does not agree with germline; a read error may underlie this. V gene TRBV29-1 combines with J gene TRBJ1-2; tentative D call: TRBD1 (6 bases). The CDR3 consists of 13 residues. Germline-derived CDR1 and CDR2 are SQVTM and ANQGSEA. CDR3 loop: CSVVPADSLSSIF. The CDR3, as DNA: TGCAGCGTTGTCCCCGCGGACAGCCTCAGTTCCATCTTC.

This sequence joins TRBV3-1 (or the pseudogene TRBV3-2) and TRBJ2-7, with D possibly being TRBD2 (6 bases). This CDR3 contains 14 residues. Germline CDR1 reads LGHDT; CDR2 reads YNNKEL (reference sequence). Trimming removed 4 bases at V and 6 bases at J, with 16 bases between. CDR3 amino acids: CASSPSGLLPEQYF. The CDR3 DNA follows: TGTGCCAGCAGCCCCAGCGGGCTGTTGCCCGAGCAGTACTTC.

This clone was observed a few times. The chain employs TRBV5-6 and TRBJ1-1; D gene uncertain. V was shortened by 0 bases and J by 1 base, with 7 bases between the two germline ends. The length of the CDR3 is 14 residues. CDR1 and CDR2 from the germline V gene are SGHDT and YYEEEE. CDR3 protein: CASSLVQRNTEAFF. CDR3 DNA: TGTGCCAGCAGCTTGGTTCAGAGGAACACTGAAGCTTTCTTT.

This chain connects TRBV3-1 (or the pseudogene TRBV3-2) to TRBJ1-2; perhaps TRBD1 as D (5 bases). The V end lost 6 bases, the J end lost 0 bases, and 20 bases lay between the germline ends. The CDR3 length is 17 residues. Germline V gene sequence: CDR1 LGHDT, CDR2 YNNKEL (reference sequence). Here the CDR3 reads CASSRGAGRRANYGYTF. The CDR3 DNA is TGTGCCAGCAGTCGAGGGGCAGGGCGACGGGCTAACTATGGCTACACCTTC.

The chain carries TRBV6-2 or TRBV6-3 and TRBJ2-3; no reliable D call. Germline CDR1 MNHEY, CDR2 SVGEGT. The CDR3 loop spans 11 amino acids. With 5 bases removed from V and 6 bases from J, the gap between germline ends came to 6 bases. CDR3 loop: CASSIADTQYF. The CDR3 DNA reads as TGTGCCAGCAGTATAGCTGATACGCAGTATTTT.

This rearrangement joins TRBV7-6 to TRBJ2-2; no clear D gene. The CDR3 totals 14 residues. Between the trimmed V and J ends, which lost 1 base and 5 bases, there was a span of 8 bases. The germline V gene has CDR1 SGHVS and CDR2 FNYEAQ. The CDR3 DNA reads as TGTGCCAGCAGCTTAGTCCTTTCGACCGGGGAGCTGTTTTTT. It codes for CASSLVLSTGELFF.

The chain is built from TRBV9 and TRBJ1-3; TRBD1 might be the D (5 bases). The CDR3 totals 14 residues. V lost 3 bases and J lost 0, with 7 bases in between. CDR1 is SGDLS, CDR2 YYNGEE, per germline. The DNA of the CDR3 is TGTGCCAGCAGCGGACAGAACTCTGGAAACACCATATATTTT. Protein sequence: CASSGQNSGNTIYF.

The gene calls are TRBV7-2 and TRBJ2-5, with 10 bases matching TRBD2. Germline V lookup: CDR1 SGHTA, CDR2 FQGNSA. With 2 bases clipped from V and 5 bases from J, the junction kept 11 bases outside the gene matches. This CDR3 spans 17 amino acids. The CDR3 coding sequence is TGTGCCAGCAGCTTACAAACTAGCGGGGCTCCTTGGGAGACCCAGTACTTC. Residues: CASSLQTSGAPWETQYF.

V gene TRBV10-3 combines with J gene TRBJ1-2; D is undetermined. Trimming left V 6 bases short and J 4 bases short, with 9 bases between. The CDR3 spans 12 residues. CDR1 ENHRY and CDR2 SYGVKD come from the germline V gene. CDR3 nucleotide sequence: TGTGCCATCAGGCTGGGTGCCTATGGCTACACCTTC. This encodes CAIRLGAYGYTF.

This clone was counted a few times. The V gene is TRBV19, the J gene TRBJ2-6, with TRBD1 matching over 8 bases. The CDR3 is 17 amino acids. Germline V lookup: CDR1 LNHDA, CDR2 SQIVND (reference sequence). The junction had 11 bases not matched to a gene; V was cut back by 10 bases and J by 0 bases. CDR3 sequence: CATMDRVVVSGANVLTF. CDR3 coding DNA: TGTGCCACTATGGACAGGGTGGTCGTCTCTGGGGCCAACGTCCTGACTTTC.

The chain recombines TRBV6-2 or TRBV6-3 with TRBJ1-5; D is undetermined. Germline V lookup: CDR1 MNHEY, CDR2 SVGEGT. The germline V and J ends were trimmed by 4 bases and 3 bases, with 13 bases remaining between them. This CDR3 is built from 15 residues. Here the CDR3 reads CASSSVKGSNQPQHF. CDR3 DNA: TGTGCCAGCAGTTCGGTCAAAGGATCCAATCAGCCCCAGCATTTT.

The chain uses TRBV10-3 and TRBJ2-3, with 9 bases lining up with TRBD2. CDR1 and CDR2 from the germline V gene are ENHRY and SYGVKD. The CDR3 consists of 16 residues. After removal of 3 bases from V and 0 bases from J, the junction contained 4 bases not matched to a gene. CDR3 amino acids: CAISDGAGGSTDTQYF. The CDR3 region has the DNA TGTGCCATCAGTGATGGGGCGGGGGGGAGCACAGATACGCAGTATTTT.

The gene calls are TRBV3-1 (or the pseudogene TRBV3-2) and TRBJ1-5; D perhaps matches TRBD1 (5 bases). The CDR3 extends over 20 amino acids. Germline CDR1 LGHDT, CDR2 YNNKEL (reference sequence). V gave up 2 bases and J gave up 0 bases, with 23 bases separating them. The CDR3 region has the DNA TGTGCCAGCAGCCAAACTGGGGGGTCCGGAGGGGATAATAGCAATCAGCCCCAGCATTTT. Amino acid sequence: CASSQTGGSGGDNSNQPQHF.

The CDR3 sequence: CASSLTGFGELFF. The CDR3 DNA reads as TGTGCCAGCAGCTTAACAGGGTTCGGGGAGCTGTTTTTT. This chain connects TRBV7-9 to TRBJ2-2, with D maybe TRBD1 (6 bases). The ends were cut back, 2 bases at V and 7 bases at J, with 8 bases in the middle. This CDR3 is built from 13 residues. Germline CDR1 and CDR2: SEHNR and FQNEAQ (reference sequence).